Shown below are 24 T cell receptor beta chains from a single sample sequenced in a study of blood T cell repertoires in COVID-19. The protocol was immunoSEQ multiplex PCR, while the TCRdb copy is restricted to in-frame clones and leaves out a portion. The sample lists 250,000 or so clones; about 68% were seen once. Sequenced sample: peripheral blood. Receptor source: a woman of 80 years or more with acute or convalescent COVID-19.

This clone came up once. The V gene is TRBV11-2, the J gene TRBJ2-7; no firm D call. Germline CDR1 is SGHAT and CDR2 is FQNNGV. Deletions cut 2 bases from V and 4 bases from J, with 3 bases between. This CDR3 is built from 11 residues. CDR3 DNA: TGTGCCAGCAGCTTACAATACGAGCAGTACTTC. Translation gives CASSLQYEQYF.

The chain is built from TRBV4-1 and TRBJ2-3; 9 bases fit TRBD1. This CDR3 has 15 amino acids. J gave up 1 base and V 4 bases, and 3 bases lay outside the gene matches. In germline, CDR1 is MGHRA, CDR2 YSYEKL. This CDR3 is CASSRTGVGTDTQYF. Written as DNA, the CDR3 is TGCGCCAGCAGCCGGACAGGGGTCGGCACAGATACGCAGTATTTT.

The chain recombines TRBV5-1 with TRBJ1-1; tentative D call: TRBD1 (5 bases). CDR1 is SGHRS and CDR2 is YFSETQ in the germline V gene. CDR3 length: 14 residues. With 0 bases removed from V and 5 bases from J, the gap between germline ends came to 11 bases. The CDR3 nucleotides read TGCGCCAGCAGCTTGGCTGGGGCGCGAACTGAAGCTTTCTTT. It encodes CASSLAGARTEAFF.

The J gene is TRBJ2-6, the V gene TRBV14, with D unclear. V was shortened by 2 bases and J by 11 bases, with 13 bases between the two germline ends. There are 14 residues in the CDR3. The germline gives CDR1 SGHDN, CDR2 FVKESK. Written as DNA, the CDR3 is TGTGCCAGCAGCCAAAAAGGAGCCGACCACGTCCTGACTTTC. Its translation: CASSQKGADHVLTF.

The chain uses TRBV6-6 and TRBJ1-3; 8 bases match TRBD1. In germline, CDR1 is MNHNY, CDR2 SVGAGI (reference sequence). This CDR3 is built from 16 residues. The junction had 6 bases not matched to a gene; V was cut back by 2 bases and J by 3 bases. CDR3 sequence (DNA): TGTGCCAGCAGTTACGCCGCAGGGGGCGGTGGAAACACCATATATTTT. Translation gives CASSYAAGGGGNTIYF.

This clone turned up a few times. This chain connects TRBV5-4 to TRBJ2-5; 8 positions match TRBD2. Germline trimming cut 9 bases from V and 4 bases from J; bases unmatched to any gene: 8. CDR1 is SGHNT, CDR2 YYREEE, per germline (reference sequence). The CDR3 is 13 amino acids. The CDR3: CATGGGRSETQYF. CDR3 nucleotides: TGTGCCACCGGGGGGGGCCGATCAGAGACCCAGTACTTC.

The chain combines TRBV29-1 with TRBJ1-2, with 8 bases lining up with TRBD1. Germline V gene data show CDR1 as SQVTM and CDR2 as ANQGSEA. The CDR3 extends over 13 amino acids. V lost 3 bases and J lost 5; bases outside the gene matches: 5. This CDR3 reads CSVDGTGIYGYTF. The CDR3 DNA sequence: TGCAGCGTTGACGGGACAGGAATTTATGGCTACACCTTC.

The rearrangement links TRBV5-1 to TRBJ1-3; D uncertain. Germline V lookup: CDR1 SGHRS, CDR2 YFSETQ. CDR3 size: 16 residues. V gave up 4 bases and J gave up 0 bases, with 14 bases separating them. The CDR3 spells CASSNSPVYSGNTIYF. The CDR3 DNA is TGCGCCAGCAGCAACAGTCCCGTATACTCTGGAAACACCATATATTTT.

The CDR3 nucleotides are TGTGCCAGCACCCCCCCGGGAGGGCCAACCCACGAGCAGTACTTC. Protein product: CASTPPGGPTHEQYF. This rearrangement joins TRBV6-5 to TRBJ2-7; TRBD2 agrees at 8 bases. The CDR3 totals 15 residues. In germline, CDR1 is MNHEY, CDR2 SVGAGI. V was clipped by 7 bases and J by 5 bases; unmatched bases: 13.

The chain uses TRBV4-1 and TRBJ1-2, with D possibly matching TRBD1 (6 bases). The V gene's germline CDR1 is MGHRA and CDR2 YSYEKL. The ends were cut back, 1 base at V and 4 bases at J, with 16 bases in the middle. The CDR3 runs 16 residues. CDR3 in amino acids: CASSQVGGQGSYGYTF. CDR3 in DNA: TGCGCCAGCAGCCAAGTCGGGGGGCAGGGGAGCTATGGCTACACCTTC.

The genes are TRBV7-9 and TRBJ2-4; TRBD1 might be the D (6 bases). The length of the CDR3 is 13 residues. Germline V gene lookup returns CDR1 SEHNR and CDR2 FQNEAQ (reference sequence). V lost 1 base, J lost 10 bases, and 11 bases lay in between. The CDR3, as DNA: TGTGCCAGCAGCTTAGGGGGCCAGGGGATTCAGTACTTC. Translating gives CASSLGGQGIQYF.

The CDR3 coding sequence is TGCGCCAGCAGCTTGGAACGGGGGGCGCCCGGCTACACCTTC. It encodes CASSLERGAPGYTF. The V gene is TRBV5-1, the J gene TRBJ1-2, with a tentative D call TRBD1 (6 bases). Per the germline V gene, CDR1 is SGHRS and CDR2 is YFSETQ. This CDR3 contains 14 residues. The ends were cut back, 0 bases at V and 8 bases at J, with 14 bases in the middle. Full variable domain (remainder filled in from reference TRBV5-1 and TRBJ1-2): KAGVTQTPRYLIKTRGQQVTLSCSPISGHRSVSWYQQTPGQGLQFLFEYFSETQRNKGNFPGRFSGRQFSNSRSEMNVSTLELGDSALYLCASSLERGAPGYTFGSGTRLTVV.

This chain uses TRBV3-1 (or the pseudogene TRBV3-2) with TRBJ2-7; the D gene is possibly TRBD1 (6 bases). The V end was cut by 1 base, the J end by 10 bases, with 11 bases between. The germline CDR1 and CDR2 sequences are LGHDT and YNNKEL (reference sequence). CDR3 length: 12 amino acids. The CDR3, as DNA: TGTGCCAGCAGCCAAGGACAGGCAACACAGTACTTC. It specifies CASSQGQATQYF.

The chain recombines TRBV5-4 with TRBJ2-3; possibly TRBD2 for D (6 bases). The CDR3 has 17 amino acids. In germline, CDR1 is SGHNT, CDR2 YYREEE (reference sequence). Trimming stripped 4 bases from V and 3 bases from J, with 21 bases between. The CDR3 here is CASSAGRRGSKTDTQYF. In DNA, the CDR3 is TGTGCCAGCAGCGCGGGGCGAAGAGGATCAAAGACAGATACGCAGTATTTT.

This chain links TRBV29-1 with TRBJ2-7, with 15 positions matching TRBD2. The CDR3 is 18 residues long. In germline, CDR1 is SQVTM, CDR2 ANQGSEA. The V and J ends lost 4 bases and 7 bases, in that order; junction bases with no gene match: 17. The CDR3 loop is CSVVSGLAGGPIMGEQYF. CDR3 DNA sequence: TGCAGCGTTGTCTCCGGACTAGCGGGAGGGCCGATTATGGGAGAGCAGTACTTC.

This chain connects TRBV7-9 to TRBJ2-5; 10 bases are shared with TRBD1. CDR1 is SEHNR and CDR2 is FQNEAQ in the germline V gene (reference sequence). V trimming: 3 bases; J trimming: 2 bases; junction bases outside the gene matches: 3. The length of the CDR3 is 15 residues. The CDR3 here is CASSLGQGRQETQYF. DNA of the CDR3: TGTGCCAGCAGCTTGGGACAGGGGCGGCAAGAGACCCAGTACTTC.

The rearrangement links TRBV6-5 to TRBJ2-1; 9 bases agree with TRBD2. CDR3 length: 15 residues. The germline gives CDR1 MNHEY, CDR2 SVGAGI. V was pared by 5 bases and J by 5 bases, with 7 bases of the junction left unmatched. As DNA, the CDR3 is TGTGCCAGCAGTCCTGGACTAGCGCTAGACAATGAGCAGTTCTTC. It translates to CASSPGLALDNEQFF.

This rearrangement joins TRBV5-5 to TRBJ1-1; D call uncertain. V lost 4 bases and J lost 5, with 15 bases in between. Germline CDR1 SGHKS, CDR2 YYEKEE (reference sequence). The CDR3 totals 14 residues. The DNA of the CDR3 is TGTGCCAGCAGCAAAGATCCCTCGCGGACTGAAGCTTTCTTT. Amino acid sequence: CASSKDPSRTEAFF.

The gene calls are TRBV19 and TRBJ1-5, with D perhaps TRBD1 (5 bases). This CDR3 is built from 16 residues. Trimming shortened V by 2 bases and J by 0 bases, and 11 bases separated the two germline ends. Germline CDR1 reads LNHDA; CDR2 reads SQIVND (reference sequence). CDR3 region: CASSIRQTNSNQPQHF. The CDR3 nucleotides read TGTGCCAGTAGTATACGACAGACGAATAGCAATCAGCCCCAGCATTTT.

The chain combines TRBV2 with TRBJ2-7; 10 bases match TRBD1. The CDR3 has 15 residues. The V gene's germline CDR1 is SNHLY and CDR2 FYNNEI. V was clipped by 2 bases and J by 6 bases; unmatched bases: 7. The CDR3 DNA is TGTGCCAGCAGTGAAACCCGGACAGGGGGATCCGAGCAGTACTTC. Translation gives CASSETRTGGSEQYF.

This clone has only one observation. The rearrangement uses TRBV19 and TRBJ1-4, with D maybe TRBD1 (5 bases). Germline V lookup: CDR1 LNHDA, CDR2 SQIVND (reference sequence). This CDR3 spans 13 amino acids. Trimming stripped 4 bases from V and 4 bases from J, with 7 bases between. The chain's CDR3 is CASSTGFNEKLFF. For the CDR3, the DNA is TGTGCCAGTAGTACAGGGTTTAATGAAAAACTGTTTTTT.

This clone was found a few times. J is TRBJ1-2 and V is TRBV10-3; TRBD1 is a possible D gene (5 bases). CDR3 length: 14 amino acids. CDR1 and CDR2 (germline): ENHRY, SYGVKD. Trimming took off 8 bases at V and 3 bases at J, with 16 bases between the two ends. DNA for the CDR3: TGTGCCATCCGCCGTCTTGGGGACTACTATGGCTACACCTTC. Its protein product is CAIRRLGDYYGYTF.

The chain employs TRBV5-1 and TRBJ1-2; TRBD1 aligns across 9 bases. V shed 0 bases and J 3 bases; nucleotides not matched to a gene: 3. Per the germline V gene, CDR1 is SGHRS and CDR2 is YFSETQ. This CDR3 spans 15 amino acids. CDR3 protein: CASSLGDRADYGYTF. CDR3 in DNA: TGCGCCAGCAGCTTGGGGGACAGGGCTGACTATGGCTACACCTTC. Looking up the rest from reference TRBV5-1 and TRBJ1-2 gives the full variable domain: KAGVTQTPRYLIKTRGQQVTLSCSPISGHRSVSWYQQTPGQGLQFLFEYFSETQRNKGNFPGRFSGRQFSNSRSEMNVSTLELGDSALYLCASSLGDRADYGYTFGSGTRLTVV.

This chain uses TRBV7-9 with TRBJ1-1; D unresolved. This CDR3 region has 11 residues. The V gene's germline CDR1 is SEHNR and CDR2 FQNEAQ (reference sequence). The V end was cut by 6 bases, the J end by 9 bases, with 11 bases between. The CDR3 here is CASSSEEKAFF. CDR3 nucleotides: TGTGCCAGCAGTTCAGAGGAAAAAGCTTTCTTT. Full variable domain (rest looked up from reference TRBV7-9 and TRBJ1-1): DTGVSQNPRHKITKRGQNVTFRCDPISEHNRLYWYRQTLGQGPEFLTYFQNEAQLEKSRLLSDRFSAERPKGSFSTLEIQRTEQGDSAMYLCASSSEEKAFFGQGTRLTVV.